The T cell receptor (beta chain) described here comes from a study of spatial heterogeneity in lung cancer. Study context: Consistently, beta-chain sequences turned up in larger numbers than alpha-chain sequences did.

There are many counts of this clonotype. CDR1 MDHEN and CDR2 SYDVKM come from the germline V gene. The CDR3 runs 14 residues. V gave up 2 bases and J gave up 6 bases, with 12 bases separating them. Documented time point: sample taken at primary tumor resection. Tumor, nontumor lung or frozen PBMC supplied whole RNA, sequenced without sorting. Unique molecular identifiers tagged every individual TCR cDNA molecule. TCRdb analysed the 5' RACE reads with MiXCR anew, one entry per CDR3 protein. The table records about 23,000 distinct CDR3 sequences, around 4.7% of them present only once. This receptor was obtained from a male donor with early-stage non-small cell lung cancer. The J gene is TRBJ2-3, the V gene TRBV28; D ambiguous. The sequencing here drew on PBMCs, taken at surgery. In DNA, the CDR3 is TGTGCCAGCAGTTTAGGCCTAGTCACGGATACGCAGTATTTT. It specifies CASSLGLVTDTQYF.